The T cell receptor (beta chain) described here comes from a study of cytomegalovirus exposure and HLA in healthy donors (dated by TCRdb to the late 2010s). Regarding the complete study: The 550 to 750 repertoires of the first cohort and the roughly 120 validation repertoires were produced on the same platform, according to a later analysis. The study aimed to test whether signatures of past pathogen exposure could be identified by cataloging public T cell receptors. In addition to the first cohort of several hundred subjects, a separate validation cohort of 130 or so different subjects was used. To predict cytomegalovirus infection status, the study combined high-throughput TCR immunosequencing, statistical association of individual TCRs with disease status, and machine learning.

CDR1 and CDR2 are drawn from the germline V gene (reference sequence): MNHEY, SMNVEV. At the junction V is shortened by 0 bases and J by 3 bases; bases outside the gene matches: 4. From the cysteine through the phenylalanine, the CDR3 covers 16 amino acids. Left in the record is the CDR3 DNA by itself, 48 bases read in frame from the first base. On this clone: What this receptor recognizes is not known. Base-call qualities are not available, and no considerably larger clone is one nucleotide away.

The donors were included in the validation cohort of 130 or so subjects, a group kept apart from the roughly 700-subject first cohort. Library construction relied on the immunoSEQ multiplex PCR assay. The study's own analysis went as follows. A statistical classification framework was built to diagnose cytomegalovirus status from the catalog of TCR beta chain sequences. TCRdb retrieved this table from immuneACCESS and kept in-frame rearrangements only. Not all clones are present; in checked studies, unresolved V genes account for under half, and no reason is known for the remainder. For V, J and clone size, that table is used; D and trimming come from the DNA. Recorded for this sample are about 360,000 clones; more than 80% of them occurred a single time. Approximately 0.86% of the sample comes from the top ten. Summary of the overall study and its limitations: A later analysis found that TCRs clustered in the first cohort also tended to co-occur in the 130 or so validation repertoires, with more than 90% of cluster scores above 0. While some public TCRs were present in many individuals, most TCR sequences turned up only very rarely across donors. In the study, some 160 TCR beta chains were listed as associated with cytomegalovirus. It was suggested by the authors that the approach could potentially be generalized to other disease states and immunological phenotypes. All 110 or so repertoires were used to score co-occurrence in the validation cohort in a later analysis, because that analysis had no HLA typing for the cohort. The classifier was reported to diagnose cytomegalovirus status with high specificity and sensitivity in both the original cohort and the validation cohort. A few of the identified cytomegalovirus-associated TCR beta chains were confirmed in vitro to be specific for cytomegalovirus antigens.

This clonotype was sampled from a woman under 30 in good health and CMV-seronegative. The chain is made from TRBV27 and TRBJ2-3, and 9 bases in between align with TRBD1. Sequencing input: PBMCs. CDR3 region: CASSLSGTGFTDTQYF. Read as DNA, the sequence is TGTGCCAGCAGTTTATCCGGGACAGGGTTTACAGATACGCAGTATTTT.